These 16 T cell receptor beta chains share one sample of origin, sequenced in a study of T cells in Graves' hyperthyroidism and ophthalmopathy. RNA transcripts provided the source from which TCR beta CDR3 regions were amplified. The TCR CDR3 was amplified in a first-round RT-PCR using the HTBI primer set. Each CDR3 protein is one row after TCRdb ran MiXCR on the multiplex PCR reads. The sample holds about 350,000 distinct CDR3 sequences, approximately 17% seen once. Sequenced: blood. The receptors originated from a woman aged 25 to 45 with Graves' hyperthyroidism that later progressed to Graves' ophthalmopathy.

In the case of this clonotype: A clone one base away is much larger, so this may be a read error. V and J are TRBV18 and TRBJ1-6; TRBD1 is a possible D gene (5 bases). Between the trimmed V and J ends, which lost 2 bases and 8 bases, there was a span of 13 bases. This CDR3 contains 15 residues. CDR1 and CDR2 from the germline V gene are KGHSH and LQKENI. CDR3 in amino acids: CASSPAGVKDSPLHF. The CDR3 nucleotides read TGTGCCAGCTCACCAGCGGGGGTAAAGGATTCACCCCTCCACTTT.

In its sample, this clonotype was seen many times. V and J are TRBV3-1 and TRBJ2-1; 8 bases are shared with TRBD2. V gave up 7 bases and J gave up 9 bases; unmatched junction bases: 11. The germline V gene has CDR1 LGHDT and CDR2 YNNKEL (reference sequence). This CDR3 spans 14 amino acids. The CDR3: CASTVGRAPGEQFF. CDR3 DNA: TGTGCCAGCACGGTCGGGAGGGCCCCTGGTGAGCAGTTCTTC.

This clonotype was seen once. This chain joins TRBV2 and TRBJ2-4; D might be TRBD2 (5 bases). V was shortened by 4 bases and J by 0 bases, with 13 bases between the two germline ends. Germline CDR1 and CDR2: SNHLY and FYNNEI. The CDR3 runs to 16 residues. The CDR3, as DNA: TGTGCCAGCAGTGGAAGGACTGAGCTAGCCAAAAACATTCAGTACTTC. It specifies CASSGRTELAKNIQYF.

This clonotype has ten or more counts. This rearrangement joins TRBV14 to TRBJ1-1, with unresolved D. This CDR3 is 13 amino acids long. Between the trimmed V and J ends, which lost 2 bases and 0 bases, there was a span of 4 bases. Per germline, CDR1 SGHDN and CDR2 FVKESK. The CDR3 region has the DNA TGTGCCAGCAGCCAACAAATGAACACTGAAGCTTTCTTT. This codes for CASSQQMNTEAFF. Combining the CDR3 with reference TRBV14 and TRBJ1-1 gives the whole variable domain EAGVTQFPSHSVIEKGQTVTLRCDPISGHDNLYWYRRVMGKEIKFLLHFVKESKQDESGMPNNRFLAERTGGTYSTLKVQPAELEDSGVYFCASSQQMNTEAFFGQGTRLTVV.

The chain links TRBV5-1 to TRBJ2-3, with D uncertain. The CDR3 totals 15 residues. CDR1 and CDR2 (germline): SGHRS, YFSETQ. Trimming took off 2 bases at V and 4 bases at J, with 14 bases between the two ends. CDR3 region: CASSFLAADADTQYF. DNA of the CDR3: TGCGCCAGCAGCTTCCTTGCTGCAGACGCAGATACGCAGTATTTT.

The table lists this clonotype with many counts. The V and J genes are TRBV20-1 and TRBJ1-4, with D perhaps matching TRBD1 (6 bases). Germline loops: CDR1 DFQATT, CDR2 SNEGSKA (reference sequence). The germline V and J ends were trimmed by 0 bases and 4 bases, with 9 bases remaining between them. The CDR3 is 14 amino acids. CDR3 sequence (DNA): TGCAGTGCTAGAGATCCACAGGGTAATGAAAAACTGTTTTTT. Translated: CSARDPQGNEKLFF.

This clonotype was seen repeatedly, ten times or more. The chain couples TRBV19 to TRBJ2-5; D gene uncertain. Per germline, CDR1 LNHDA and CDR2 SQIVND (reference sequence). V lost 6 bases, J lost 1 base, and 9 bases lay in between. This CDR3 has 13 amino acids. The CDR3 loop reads CASSSTPQETQYF. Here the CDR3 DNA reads TGTGCCAGTAGCTCCACCCCCCAAGAGACCCAGTACTTC.

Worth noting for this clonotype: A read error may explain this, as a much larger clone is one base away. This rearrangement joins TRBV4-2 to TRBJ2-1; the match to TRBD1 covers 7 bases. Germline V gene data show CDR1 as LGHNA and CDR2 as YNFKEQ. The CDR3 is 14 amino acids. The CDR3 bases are TGTGCCAGCAGCGGAGAGACAGGGAACAATGAGCAGCTCTTC. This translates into CASSGETGNNEQLF.

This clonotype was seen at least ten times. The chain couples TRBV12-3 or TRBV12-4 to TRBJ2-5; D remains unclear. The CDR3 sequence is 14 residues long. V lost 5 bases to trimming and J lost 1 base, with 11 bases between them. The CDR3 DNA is TGTGCCAGCAGTGCCTCCTACCTCCAAGAGACCCAGTACTTC. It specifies CASSASYLQETQYF.

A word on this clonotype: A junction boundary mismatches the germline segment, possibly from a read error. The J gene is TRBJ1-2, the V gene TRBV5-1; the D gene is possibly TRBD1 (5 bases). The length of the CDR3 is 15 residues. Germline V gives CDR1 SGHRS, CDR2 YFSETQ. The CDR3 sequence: CASSLVGLDMTTSTF. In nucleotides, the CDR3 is TGTGCCAGCAGCTTGGTCGGTTTGGACATGACTACCTCCACCTTC.

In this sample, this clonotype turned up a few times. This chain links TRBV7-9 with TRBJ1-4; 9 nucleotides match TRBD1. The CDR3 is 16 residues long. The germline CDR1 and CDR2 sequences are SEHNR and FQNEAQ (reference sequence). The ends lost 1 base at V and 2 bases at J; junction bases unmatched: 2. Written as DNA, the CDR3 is TGTGCCAGCAGCTTAGGCACAGGGGGCACTAATGAAAAACTGTTTTTT. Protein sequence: CASSLGTGGTNEKLFF. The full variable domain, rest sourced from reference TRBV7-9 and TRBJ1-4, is DTGVSQNPRHKITKRGQNVTFRCDPISEHNRLYWYRQTLGQGPEFLTYFQNEAQLEKSRLLSDRFSAERPKGSFSTLEIQRTEQGDSAMYLCASSLGTGGTNEKLFFGSGTQLSVL.

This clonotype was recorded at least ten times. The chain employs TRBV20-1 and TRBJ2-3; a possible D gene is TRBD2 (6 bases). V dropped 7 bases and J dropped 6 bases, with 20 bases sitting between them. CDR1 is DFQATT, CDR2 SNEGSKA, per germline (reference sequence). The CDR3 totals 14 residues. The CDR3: CSGAGSRTLDTQYF. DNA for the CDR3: TGCAGTGGGGCGGGGTCCCGAACCTTGGATACGCAGTATTTT.

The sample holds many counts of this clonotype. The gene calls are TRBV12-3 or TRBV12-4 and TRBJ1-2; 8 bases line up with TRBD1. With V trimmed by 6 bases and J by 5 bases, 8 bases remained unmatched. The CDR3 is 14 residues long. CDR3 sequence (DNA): TGTGCCAGCAGCCTCCCGGGACAGGTTTATGGCTACACCTTC. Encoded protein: CASSLPGQVYGYTF.

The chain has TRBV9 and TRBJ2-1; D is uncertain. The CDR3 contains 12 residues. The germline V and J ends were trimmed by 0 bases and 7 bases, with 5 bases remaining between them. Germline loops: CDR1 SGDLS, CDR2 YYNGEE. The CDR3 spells CASSVVRNEQFF. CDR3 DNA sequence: TGTGCCAGCAGCGTAGTTCGAAATGAGCAGTTCTTC.

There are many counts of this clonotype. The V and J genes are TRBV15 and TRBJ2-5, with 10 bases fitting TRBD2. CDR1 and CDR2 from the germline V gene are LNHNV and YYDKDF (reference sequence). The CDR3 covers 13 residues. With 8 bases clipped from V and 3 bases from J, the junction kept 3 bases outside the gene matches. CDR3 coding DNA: TGTGCCACCTCTCTAGCGGGGGAAGAGACCCAGTACTTC. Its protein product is CATSLAGEETQYF.

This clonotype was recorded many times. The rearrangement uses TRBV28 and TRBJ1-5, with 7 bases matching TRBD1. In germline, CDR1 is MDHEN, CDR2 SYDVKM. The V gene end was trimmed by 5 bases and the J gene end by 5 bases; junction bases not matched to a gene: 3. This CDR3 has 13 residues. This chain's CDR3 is CASSITGDQPQHF. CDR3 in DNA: TGTGCCAGCAGTATAACAGGGGATCAGCCCCAGCATTTT.